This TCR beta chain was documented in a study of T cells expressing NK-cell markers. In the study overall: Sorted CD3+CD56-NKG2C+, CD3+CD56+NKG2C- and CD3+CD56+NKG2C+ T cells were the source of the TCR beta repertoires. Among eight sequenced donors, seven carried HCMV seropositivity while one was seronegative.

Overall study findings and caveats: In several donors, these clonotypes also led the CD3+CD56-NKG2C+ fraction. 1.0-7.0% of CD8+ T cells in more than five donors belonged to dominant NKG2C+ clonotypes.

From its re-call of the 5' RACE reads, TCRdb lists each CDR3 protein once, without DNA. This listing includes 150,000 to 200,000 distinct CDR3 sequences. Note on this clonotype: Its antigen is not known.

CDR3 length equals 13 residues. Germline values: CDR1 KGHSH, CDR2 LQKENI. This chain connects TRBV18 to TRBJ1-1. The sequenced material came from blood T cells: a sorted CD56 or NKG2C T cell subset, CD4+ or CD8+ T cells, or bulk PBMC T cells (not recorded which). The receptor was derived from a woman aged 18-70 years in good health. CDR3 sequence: CASSSTEGSQAFF.